A single T cell receptor beta chain is shown here with its context. The data originate from a study of blood T cell repertoires in COVID-19. Seattle patients were enrolled during active infection and followed longitudinally. Assay: immunoSEQ multiplex PCR; the TCRdb copy retains only in-frame clones and omits some. The sample contains approximately 180,000 clones, roughly 84% of which appear only once. Material for sequencing was peripheral blood. The sequence was obtained from a person aged 65-85 years with COVID-19, enrolled during active disease.

CDR3 DNA: TGTGCCAGCAGTTCCGGACAGGGGGCGGACACCGGGGAGCTGTTTTTT. This encodes CASSSGQGADTGELFF. The chain employs TRBV6-5 and TRBJ2-2; TRBD1 matches at 11 bases. The length of the CDR3 is 16 residues. Germline V lookup: CDR1 MNHEY, CDR2 SVGAGI. Germline trimming cut 4 bases from V and 3 bases from J; bases unmatched to any gene: 4.